This T cell receptor beta chain was recovered during a study of T cell responses to AZD1222 COVID-19 vaccine. At the level of the study: Pooled in the analysis were second doses at about 4 or about 12 weeks.

The CDR3 has 14 amino acids. The germline V gene has CDR1 SGHTA and CDR2 FQGTGA. V shed 2 bases and J 8 bases; nucleotides not matched to a gene: 6. Concerning this clone itself: Its antigen remains unknown.

Profiled with immunoSEQ multiplex PCR; TCRdb holds only in-frame clones, not every one. Of about 120,000 clones detected, roughly 89% appear once; the ten largest clones hold approximately 12%. The study's findings and limits: Within unmutated variant regions lay the reported targets of nearly half of spike-specific TCRs. Just a handful of AZD1222 recipients tested seropositive at baseline. The repertoires were collected only after the peak T cell response.

Specimen: peripheral blood, collected on day 0 of AZD1222 vaccination. The chain employs TRBV7-3 and TRBJ2-1, with 7 bases aligning to TRBD1. The receptor's source is an adult in good health. The CDR3 loop reads CASSLGYQGDEQFF. CDR3 DNA: TGTGCCAGCAGCTTAGGTTACCAGGGGGATGAGCAGTTCTTC.